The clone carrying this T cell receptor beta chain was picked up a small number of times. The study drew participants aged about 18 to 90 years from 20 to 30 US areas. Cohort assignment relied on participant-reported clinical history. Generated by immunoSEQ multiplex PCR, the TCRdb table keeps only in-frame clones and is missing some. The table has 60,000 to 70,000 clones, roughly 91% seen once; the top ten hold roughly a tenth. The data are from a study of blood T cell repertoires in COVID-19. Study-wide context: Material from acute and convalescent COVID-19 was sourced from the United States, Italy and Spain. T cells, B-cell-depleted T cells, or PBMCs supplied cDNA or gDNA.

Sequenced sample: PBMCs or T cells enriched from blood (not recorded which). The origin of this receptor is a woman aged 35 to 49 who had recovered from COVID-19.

DNA for the CDR3: TGTGCCAGCTCACCACTAGCAGCGGTTATGAACACTGAAGCTTTCTTT. It is translated as CASSPLAAVMNTEAFF. The rearrangement joins TRBV18 to TRBJ1-1; D gene uncertain. Trimming pared 1 base from V and 0 bases from J, leaving 12 bases between. This CDR3 has 16 residues. CDR1 is KGHSH, CDR2 LQKENI, per germline.